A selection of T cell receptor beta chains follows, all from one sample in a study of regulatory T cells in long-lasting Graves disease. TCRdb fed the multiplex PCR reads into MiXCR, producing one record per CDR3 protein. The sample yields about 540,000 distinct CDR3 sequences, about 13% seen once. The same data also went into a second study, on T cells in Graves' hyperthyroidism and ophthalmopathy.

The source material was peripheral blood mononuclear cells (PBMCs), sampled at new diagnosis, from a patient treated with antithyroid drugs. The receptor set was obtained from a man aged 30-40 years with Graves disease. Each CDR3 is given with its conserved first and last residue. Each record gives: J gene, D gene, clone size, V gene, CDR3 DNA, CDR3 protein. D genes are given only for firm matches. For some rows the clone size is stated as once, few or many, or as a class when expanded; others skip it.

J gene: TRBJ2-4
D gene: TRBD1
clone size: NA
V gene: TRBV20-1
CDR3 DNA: TGCAGTGCCCGTCCCGGGACAGGGGCGCTAGCCAAAAACATTCAGTACTTC
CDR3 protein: CSARPGTGALAKNIQYF

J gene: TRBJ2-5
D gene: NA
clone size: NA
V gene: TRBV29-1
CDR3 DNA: TGCAGCGCCGAAGACCAAGAGACCCAGTACTTC
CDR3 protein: CSAEDQETQYF

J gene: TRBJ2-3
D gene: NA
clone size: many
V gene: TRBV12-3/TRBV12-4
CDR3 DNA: TGTGCCAGCACTCTCCTCAAAGGAGGGACAGATACGCAGTATTTT
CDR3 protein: CASTLLKGGTDTQYF

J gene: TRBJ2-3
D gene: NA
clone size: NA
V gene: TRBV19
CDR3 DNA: TGTGCCAGTAGTTTCCGGTCGAATACGCAGTATTTT
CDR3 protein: CASSFRSNTQYF

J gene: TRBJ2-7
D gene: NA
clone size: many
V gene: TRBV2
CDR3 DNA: TGTGCCAGCAGTGAAGAGGCAGGGGTGGTATCCGAGCAGTACTTC
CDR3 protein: CASSEEAGVVSEQYF

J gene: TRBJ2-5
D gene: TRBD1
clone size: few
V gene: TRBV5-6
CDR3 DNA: TGTGCCAGCAGCTTGCCGGGACAGGGGTTTGAGACCCAGTACTTC
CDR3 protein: CASSLPGQGFETQYF

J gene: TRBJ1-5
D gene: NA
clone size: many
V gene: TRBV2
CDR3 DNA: TGTGCCAGCAGTGAGACCCGGGGGGTTAGCAATCAGCCCCAGCATTTT
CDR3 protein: CASSETRGVSNQPQHF

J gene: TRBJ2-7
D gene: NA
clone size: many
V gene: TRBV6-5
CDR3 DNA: TGTGCCAGCAGTTACCGCGGCGAGCAGTACTTC
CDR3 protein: CASSYRGEQYF

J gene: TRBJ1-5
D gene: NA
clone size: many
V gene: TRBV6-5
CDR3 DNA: TGTGCCAGCAGTTACTCGTGGGATAGCAATCAGCCCCAGCATTTT
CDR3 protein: CASSYSWDSNQPQHF

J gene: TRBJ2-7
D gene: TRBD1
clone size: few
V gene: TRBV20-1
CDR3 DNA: TGCAGTGCTAGAGATCTCAGGGGGTCGGCCTACGAGCAGTACTTC
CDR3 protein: CSARDLRGSAYEQYF

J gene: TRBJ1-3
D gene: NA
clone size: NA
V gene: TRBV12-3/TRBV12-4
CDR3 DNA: TGTGCCAGCAGTTTCGGCTCTGGAAACACCATATATTTT
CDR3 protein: CASSFGSGNTIYF

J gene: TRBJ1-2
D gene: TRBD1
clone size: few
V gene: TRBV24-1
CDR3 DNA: TGTGCCACCAGTGAGGCGGGACAGGGGAAGATTGGGGACTACACCTTC
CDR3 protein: CATSEAGQGKIGDYTF

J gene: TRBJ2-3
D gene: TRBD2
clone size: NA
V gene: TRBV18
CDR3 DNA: TGTGCCAGCTCAGCCTTTACTAGCGGGGGCACAGATACGCAGTATTTT
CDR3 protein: CASSAFTSGGTDTQYF

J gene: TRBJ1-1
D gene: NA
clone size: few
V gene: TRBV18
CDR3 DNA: TGTGCCAGCTCACCACTTATTGGCAAGCTTAGCACTGAAGCTTTCTTT
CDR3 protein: CASSPLIGKLSTEAFF

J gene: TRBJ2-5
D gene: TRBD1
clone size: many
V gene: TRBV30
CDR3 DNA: TGTGCCTGGAGTGAGGCAGGGGGTGAGACCCAGTACTTC
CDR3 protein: CAWSEAGGETQYF

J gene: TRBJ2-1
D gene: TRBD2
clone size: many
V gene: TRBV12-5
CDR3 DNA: TGTGCTGGGAGGGGAGCGGGGCTTTACAATGAGCAGTTCTTC
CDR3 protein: CAGRGAGLYNEQFF

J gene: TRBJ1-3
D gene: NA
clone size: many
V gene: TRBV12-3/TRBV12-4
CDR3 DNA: TGTGCCAGCAAAGCGAGCTCTGGAAACACCATATATTTT
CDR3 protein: CASKASSGNTIYF

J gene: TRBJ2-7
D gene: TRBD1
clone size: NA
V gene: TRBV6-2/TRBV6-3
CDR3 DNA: TGTGCCAGCAGTTATAACGGACAGGGTATCTACGAGCAGTACTTC
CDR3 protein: CASSYNGQGIYEQYF

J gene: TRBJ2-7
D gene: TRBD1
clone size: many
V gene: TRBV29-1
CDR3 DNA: TGCAGCGTTGCCGGGACAGGGGGAACCCCGACCTACGAGCAGTACTTC
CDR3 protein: CSVAGTGGTPTYEQYF

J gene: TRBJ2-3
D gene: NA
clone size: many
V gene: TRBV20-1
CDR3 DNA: TGCAGTGCTAGTCGTGGAGCGGGCATCACAGATACGCAGTATTTT
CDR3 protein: CSASRGAGITDTQYF

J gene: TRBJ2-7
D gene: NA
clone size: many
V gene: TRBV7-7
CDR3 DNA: TGTGCTAGCAGCTTGTCCGCAGGGATTGGTGACGAGCAGTACTTC
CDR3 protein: CASSLSAGIGDEQYF

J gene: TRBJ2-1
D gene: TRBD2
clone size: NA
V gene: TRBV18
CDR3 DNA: TGTGCCAGCTCGCCACTACCCGGGACTAGCGGCTACAATGAGCAGTTCTTC
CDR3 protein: CASSPLPGTSGYNEQFF

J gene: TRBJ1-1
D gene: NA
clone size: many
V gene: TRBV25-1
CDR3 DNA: TGTGCCAGCAGGACCGGGGGAAAGGCTGAAGCTTTCTTT
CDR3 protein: CASRTGGKAEAFF